This entry features one TCR beta chain sequence. Its cognate antigen is unknown. CDR1 and CDR2 from the germline V gene are LNHDA and SQIVND (reference sequence). The CDR3 sequence is 14 residues long. V lost 5 bases and J lost 0; bases outside the gene matches: 3. Despite likely unrecorded immune exposures, the donors were nominally healthy at the time of sampling. The sample originates from a study of cytomegalovirus exposure and HLA in healthy donors. The PCR ran on 60 Vbeta and 13 Jbeta primers. The protocol was immunoSEQ multiplex PCR, while the TCRdb copy is restricted to in-frame clones and leaves out a portion. The sample has 160,000 or so clones, roughly two thirds seen once. Study-level results: The authors assumed roughly uniform sequencing depth across donors for presence/absence analyses. Looking again later, the authors saw that most CMV-associated TCR beta chains seemed HLA-restricted. V- and J-gene trimming of TCR beta was linked (in a later analysis) to a missense DCLRE1C variant.

The sample comprised PBMCs. The V call is TRBV19, the J call TRBJ2-7; 8 positions match TRBD1. This TCR derives from a woman younger than 45 in good health and CMV-seronegative. CDR3 nucleotides: TGTGCCAGTAGTCCGGGACAGGCCTCCTACGAGCAGTACTTC. Its translation: CASSPGQASYEQYF.